A selection of T cell receptor beta chains follows, all from one sample in a study of blood T cell repertoires in COVID-19. The repertoire was sequenced with immunoSEQ multiplex PCR; TCRdb's copy has only in-frame clones and lacks some. This sample has about 140,000 clones; roughly 80% occur once, and the top ten carry 9% to 10%. The material sequenced was peripheral blood. The receptor source for this set is a woman in her 50s with active or convalescent COVID-19. Each CDR3 is given with its conserved first and last residue. D genes are given only for firm matches. Rows may omit the clone size; those that give it use once, few, many or a size class.

V gene	J gene	clone size	D gene	CDR3 protein	CDR3 DNA
TRBV6-4	TRBJ2-1	NA	TRBD2	CASSDPLTSGGGKQFF	TGTGCCAGCAGTGACCCATTGACTAGCGGGGGCGGGAAGCAGTTCTTC
TRBV4-2	TRBJ1-6	NA	NA	CASSQEAWGRNLNSPLHF	TGTGCCAGCAGCCAAGAAGCTTGGGGGCGGAACCTCAATTCACCCCTCCACTTT
TRBV7-2	TRBJ1-3	NA	NA	CASSRSGVSGNTIYF	TGTGCCAGCAGCCGTTCGGGAGTCTCTGGAAACACCATATATTTT
TRBV5-4	TRBJ2-7	NA	TRBD1	CASSLGQGPYEQYF	TGTGCCAGCAGCTTGGGACAGGGGCCCTACGAGCAGTACTTC
TRBV11-1	TRBJ1-1	NA	NA	CASSPRQPNTEAFF	TGTGCCAGCAGCCCCCGACAGCCGAACACTGAAGCTTTCTTT
TRBV6-4	TRBJ1-3	NA	NA	CASSDVSAGNTIYF	TGTGCCAGCAGTGACGTGTCAGCTGGAAACACCATATATTTT
TRBV4-2	TRBJ2-2	few	NA	CASSPRRVSGELFF	TGTGCCAGCAGCCCTCGGAGGGTCTCCGGGGAGCTGTTTTTT
TRBV5-1	TRBJ2-5	NA	TRBD2	CASSGTGLAIQETQYF	TGCGCCAGCAGCGGCACCGGACTAGCGATACAAGAGACCCAGTACTTC
TRBV23-1	TRBJ1-4	NA	TRBD1	CASRPTGVNEKLFF	TGCGCCAGCAGACCGACAGGGGTTAATGAAAAACTGTTTTTT
TRBV7-2	TRBJ1-3	NA	NA	CASSTGQGNTIYF	TGTGCCAGCAGCACAGGACAGGGAAACACCATATATTTT
TRBV18	TRBJ2-1	NA	TRBD1	CASIGQGSSYNEQFF	TGTGCCAGCATCGGACAGGGGAGCTCCTACAATGAGCAGTTCTTC
TRBV12-5	TRBJ1-2	NA	TRBD1	CASGLNRGLGGYTF	TGTGCTAGTGGTTTGAACAGGGGGCTCGGTGGCTACACCTTC
TRBV11-2	TRBJ1-4	NA	TRBD1	CASSLSRAGGKLFF	TGTGCCAGCAGCCTATCGCGGGCAGGGGGAAAACTGTTTTTT
TRBV30	TRBJ2-3	few	NA	CAWSPSTSDTQYF	TGTGCCTGGAGTCCCTCTACCTCAGATACGCAGTATTTT
TRBV7-2	TRBJ2-5	once	NA	CASSFYQGTQYF	TGTGCCAGCAGCTTTTACCAGGGGACCCAGTACTTC
TRBV7-2	TRBJ2-1	NA	TRBD2	CASSFTSGGYNEQFF	TGTGCCAGCAGCTTCACTAGCGGGGGTTACAATGAGCAGTTCTTC
TRBV19	TRBJ2-5	NA	TRBD2	CASSRRLAGETQYF	TGTGCCAGTAGTAGGCGACTAGCGGGTGAGACCCAGTACTTC
TRBV7-3	TRBJ2-1	NA	NA	CASSLTGSYNEQFF	TGTGCCAGCAGCTTAACCGGCTCCTACAATGAGCAGTTCTTC
TRBV2	TRBJ2-2	NA	TRBD2	CASSRPLAGDTGELFF	TGTGCCAGCAGCCGACCACTAGCGGGAGACACCGGGGAGCTGTTTTTT
TRBV30	TRBJ2-3	NA	TRBD2	CAWSVNSGSADTQYF	TGTGCCTGGAGTGTAAATAGCGGGAGCGCAGATACGCAGTATTTT
TRBV5-1	TRBJ1-1	NA	NA	CASSSPTGNTEAFF	TGCGCCAGCAGCTCCCCGACAGGGAACACTGAAGCTTTCTTT
TRBV6-2/TRBV6-3	TRBJ1-1	once	TRBD1	CASSRTGGNTEAFF	TGTGCCAGCAGCCGGACAGGAGGGAACACTGAAGCTTTCTTT
TRBV5-1	TRBJ2-1	NA	TRBD2	CASSSTDGLAGHNEQFF	TGCGCCAGCAGCTCAACCGACGGACTAGCGGGGCACAATGAGCAGTTCTTC
TRBV9	TRBJ2-5	NA	TRBD2	CASSVAPAGGGQETQYF	TGTGCCAGCAGCGTAGCCCCGGCGGGAGGGGGACAAGAGACCCAGTACTTC
TRBV6-2/TRBV6-3	TRBJ2-1	NA	NA	CASSSAPPNYNEQFF	TGTGCCAGCAGTTCCGCTCCACCTAATTACAATGAGCAGTTCTTC